This is a list of T cell receptor beta chains from one sample in a study of vaccination and CD4 T cells after COVID-19. TCRdb analysed the PCR reads with MiXCR anew, one entry per CDR3 protein. The sample has approximately 9,000 distinct CDR3 sequences; over 65% are singletons. The antigens for these receptors are not known. The sample taken for sequencing was CD4+ T cells from blood, cultured in vitro. The receptors shown here come from a human donor who had recovered from COVID-19. CDR3s include the opening cysteine and the closing phenylalanine or tryptophan.

V gene	J gene	CDR3 protein
TRBV10-3	TRBJ1-6	CAISGQVDNSPLHF
TRBV14	TRBJ2-1	CASSQGRLAGEIEYNEQFF
TRBV7-9	TRBJ1-4	CASSLIGGDPTNEKLFF
TRBV7-2	TRBJ2-7	CASSFGYRSSLRTREQYF
TRBV3-1	TRBJ1-2	CASSTEGTIYGYTF
TRBV20-1	TRBJ1-1	CSARDMKGGSEAFF
TRBV18	TRBJ1-1	CASSPGYQNTEAFF
TRBV4-3	TRBJ1-4	CASSQRANEKLFF
TRBV12-3/TRBV12-4	TRBJ1-4	CASTTATNEKLFF
TRBV25-1	TRBJ1-6	CASTTGDYNSPLHF
TRBV7-9	TRBJ1-2	CASSLAGEEGNYGYTF
TRBV5-1	TRBJ2-3	CASSGGAGRNTQYF
TRBV7-9	TRBJ1-5	CASSLVGIQPQHF
TRBV19	TRBJ1-2	CASQMAGGNGYTF
TRBV20-1	TRBJ1-6	CSARAQAAGGSSPLHF
TRBV6-1	TRBJ1-5	CASSSRAEQDQPQHF
TRBV7-3	TRBJ1-1	CASTRDANTEAFF
TRBV7-9	TRBJ2-5	CASSFGGYETQYF
TRBV25-1	TRBJ1-1	CASSVSRYTEAFF
TRBV7-8	TRBJ1-2	CASSLISGGFSKKANYGYTF
TRBV7-3	TRBJ2-2	CASSLSPGELFF
TRBV27	TRBJ1-1	CASSLSTVLNTEAFF
TRBV20-1	TRBJ1-3	CSATQGYGNTIYF
TRBV2	TRBJ2-1	CASRGFSGGLNEQFF
TRBV7-9	TRBJ2-7	CASSAEIRGNEQYF
TRBV4-3	TRBJ1-2	CASSQDRQESHYGYTF
TRBV20-1	TRBJ1-5	CSAIGSNSNQPQHF